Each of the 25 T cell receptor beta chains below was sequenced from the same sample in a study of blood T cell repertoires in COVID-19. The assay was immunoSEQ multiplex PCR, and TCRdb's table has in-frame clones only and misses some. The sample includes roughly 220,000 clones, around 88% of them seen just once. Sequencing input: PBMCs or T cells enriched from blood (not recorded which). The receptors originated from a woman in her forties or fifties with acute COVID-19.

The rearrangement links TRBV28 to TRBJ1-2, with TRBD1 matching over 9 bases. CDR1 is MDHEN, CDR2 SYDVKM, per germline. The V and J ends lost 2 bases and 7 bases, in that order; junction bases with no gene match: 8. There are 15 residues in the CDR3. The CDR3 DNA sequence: TGTGCCAGCAGTTTAAACGGATGGACAGGGGTTGGCTACACCTTC. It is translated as CASSLNGWTGVGYTF.

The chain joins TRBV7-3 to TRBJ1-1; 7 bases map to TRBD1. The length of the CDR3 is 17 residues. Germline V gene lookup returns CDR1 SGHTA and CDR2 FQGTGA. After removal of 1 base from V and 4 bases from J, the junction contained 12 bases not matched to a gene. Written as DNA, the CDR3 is TGTGCCAGCAGCTTAATAATTCTTGGAGGGGGCCCCACTGAAGCTTTCTTT. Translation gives CASSLIILGGGPTEAFF.

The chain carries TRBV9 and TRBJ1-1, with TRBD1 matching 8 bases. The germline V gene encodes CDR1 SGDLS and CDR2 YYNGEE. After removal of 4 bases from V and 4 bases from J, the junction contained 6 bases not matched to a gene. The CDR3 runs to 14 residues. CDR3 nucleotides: TGTGCCAGCAGCCCACTGACAGGGGCCACTGAAGCTTTCTTT. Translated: CASSPLTGATEAFF.

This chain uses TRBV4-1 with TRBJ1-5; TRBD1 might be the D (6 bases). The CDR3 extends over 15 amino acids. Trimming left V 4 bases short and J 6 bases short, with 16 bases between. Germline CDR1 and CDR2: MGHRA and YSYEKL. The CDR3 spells CASSLNGGGSQPQHF. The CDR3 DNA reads TGCGCCAGCAGCCTAAACGGGGGGGGCAGTCAGCCCCAGCATTTT.

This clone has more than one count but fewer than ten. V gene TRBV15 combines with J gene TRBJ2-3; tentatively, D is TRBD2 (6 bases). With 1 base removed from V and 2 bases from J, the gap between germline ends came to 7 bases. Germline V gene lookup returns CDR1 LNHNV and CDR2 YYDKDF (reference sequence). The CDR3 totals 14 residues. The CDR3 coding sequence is TGTGCCACCAGCAGAGGCGGGACCACAGATACGCAGTATTTT. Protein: CATSRGGTTDTQYF.

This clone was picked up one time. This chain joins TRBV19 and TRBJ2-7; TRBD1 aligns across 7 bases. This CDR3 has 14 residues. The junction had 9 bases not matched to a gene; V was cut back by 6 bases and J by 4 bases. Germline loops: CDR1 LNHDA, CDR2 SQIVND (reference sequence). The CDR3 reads CASSQPGQKYEQYF. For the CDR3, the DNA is TGTGCCAGTAGCCAGCCGGGACAGAAGTACGAGCAGTACTTC.

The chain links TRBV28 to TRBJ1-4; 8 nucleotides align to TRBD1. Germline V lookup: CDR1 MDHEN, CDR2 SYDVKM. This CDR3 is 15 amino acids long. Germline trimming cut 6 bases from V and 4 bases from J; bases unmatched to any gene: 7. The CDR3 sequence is CASSQQGGLNEKLFF. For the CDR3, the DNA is TGTGCCAGCAGCCAACAGGGGGGGCTTAATGAAAAACTGTTTTTT.

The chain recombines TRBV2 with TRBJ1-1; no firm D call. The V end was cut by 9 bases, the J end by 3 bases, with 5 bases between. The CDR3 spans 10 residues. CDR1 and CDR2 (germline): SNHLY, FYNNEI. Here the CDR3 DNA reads TGTGCCAGTGGCCACACTGAAGCTTTCTTT. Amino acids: CASGHTEAFF.

The CDR3, as DNA: TGTGCCAGCAGCTTGGGACTAGCGGGAGCTTCAGGGGACTACGAGCAGTACTTC. Amino acids: CASSLGLAGASGDYEQYF. This chain connects TRBV3-1 (or the pseudogene TRBV3-2) to TRBJ2-7; TRBD2 aligns across 14 bases. The germline V gene has CDR1 LGHDT and CDR2 YNNKEL (reference sequence). The CDR3 is made up of 18 amino acids. Trimming removed 5 bases from V and 3 bases from J; junction bases left unmatched: 12.

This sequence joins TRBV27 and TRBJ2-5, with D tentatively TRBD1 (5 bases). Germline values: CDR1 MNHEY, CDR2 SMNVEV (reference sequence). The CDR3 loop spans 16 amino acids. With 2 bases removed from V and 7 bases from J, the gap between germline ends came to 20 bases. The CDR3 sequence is CASSLMNGLPRGTQYF. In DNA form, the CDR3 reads TGTGCCAGCAGTTTAATGAATGGTCTCCCAAGGGGGACCCAGTACTTC.

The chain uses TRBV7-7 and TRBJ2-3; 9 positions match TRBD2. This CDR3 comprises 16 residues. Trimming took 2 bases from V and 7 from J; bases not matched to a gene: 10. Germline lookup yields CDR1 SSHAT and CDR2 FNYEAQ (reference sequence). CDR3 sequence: CASSLRSGRLSHTQYF. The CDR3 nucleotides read TGTGCCAGCAGCTTACGAAGCGGGAGGCTGTCACATACGCAGTATTTT.

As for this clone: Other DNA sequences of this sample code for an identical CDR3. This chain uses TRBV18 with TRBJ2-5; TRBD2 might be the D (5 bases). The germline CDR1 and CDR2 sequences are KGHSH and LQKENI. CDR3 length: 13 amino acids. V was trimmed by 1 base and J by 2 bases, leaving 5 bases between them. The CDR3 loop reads CASSPRLQETQYF. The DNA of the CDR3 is TGTGCCAGCTCACCACGACTACAAGAGACCCAGTACTTC.

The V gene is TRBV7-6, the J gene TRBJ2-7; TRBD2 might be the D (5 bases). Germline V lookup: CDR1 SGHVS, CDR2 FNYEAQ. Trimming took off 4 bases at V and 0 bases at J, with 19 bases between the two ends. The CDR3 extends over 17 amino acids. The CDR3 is CASSSPYRAGLSYEQYF. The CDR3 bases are TGTGCCAGCAGCTCCCCGTATCGGGCGGGCCTCTCCTACGAGCAGTACTTC.

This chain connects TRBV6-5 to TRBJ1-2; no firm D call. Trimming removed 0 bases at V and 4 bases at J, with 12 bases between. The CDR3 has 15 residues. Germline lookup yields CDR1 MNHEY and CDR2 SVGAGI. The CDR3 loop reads CASSYSFSLSYGYTF. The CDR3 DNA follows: TGTGCCAGCAGTTACTCGTTCTCCCTCTCCTATGGCTACACCTTC.

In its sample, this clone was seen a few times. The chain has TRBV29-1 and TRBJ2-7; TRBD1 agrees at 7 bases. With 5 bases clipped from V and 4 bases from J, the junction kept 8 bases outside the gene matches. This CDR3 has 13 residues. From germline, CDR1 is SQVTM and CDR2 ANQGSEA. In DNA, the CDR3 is TGCAGCGTTTCGGAGAGACAGGGATACGAGCAGTACTTC. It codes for CSVSERQGYEQYF.

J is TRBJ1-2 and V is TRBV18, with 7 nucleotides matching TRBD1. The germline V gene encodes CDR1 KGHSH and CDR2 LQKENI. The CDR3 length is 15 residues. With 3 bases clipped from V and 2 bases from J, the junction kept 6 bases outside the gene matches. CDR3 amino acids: CASSPGPGQNYGYTF. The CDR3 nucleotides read TGTGCCAGCTCACCCGGTCCGGGACAGAACTATGGCTACACCTTC. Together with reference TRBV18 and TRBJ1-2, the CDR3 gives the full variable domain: NAGVMQNPRHLVRRRGQEARLRCSPMKGHSHVYWYRQLPEEGLKFMVYLQKENIIDESGMPKERFSAEFPKEGPSILRIQQVVRGDSAAYFCASSPGPGQNYGYTFGSGTRLTVV.

CDR3 DNA: TGCGCCAGCAGCTTGGGACAGTATAATTCACCCCTCCACTTT. As protein: CASSLGQYNSPLHF. The J gene is TRBJ1-6, the V gene TRBV5-1; a weak D match, TRBD1 (5 bases). CDR1 is SGHRS and CDR2 is YFSETQ in the germline V gene. The V end was cut by 0 bases, the J end by 4 bases, with 5 bases between. This CDR3 comprises 14 residues.

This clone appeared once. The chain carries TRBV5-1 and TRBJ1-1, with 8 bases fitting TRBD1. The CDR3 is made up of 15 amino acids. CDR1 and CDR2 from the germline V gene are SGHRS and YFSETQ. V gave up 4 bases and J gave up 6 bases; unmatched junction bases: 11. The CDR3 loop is CASSVPGQAIAEAFF. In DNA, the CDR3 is TGCGCCAGCAGCGTGCCGGGACAGGCCATCGCTGAAGCTTTCTTT.

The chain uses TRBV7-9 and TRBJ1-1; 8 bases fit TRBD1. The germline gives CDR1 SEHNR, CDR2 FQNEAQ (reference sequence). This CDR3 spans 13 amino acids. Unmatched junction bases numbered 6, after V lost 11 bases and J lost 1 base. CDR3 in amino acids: CAGLQGENTEAFF. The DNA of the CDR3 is TGTGCCGGACTACAGGGGGAGAACACTGAAGCTTTCTTT.

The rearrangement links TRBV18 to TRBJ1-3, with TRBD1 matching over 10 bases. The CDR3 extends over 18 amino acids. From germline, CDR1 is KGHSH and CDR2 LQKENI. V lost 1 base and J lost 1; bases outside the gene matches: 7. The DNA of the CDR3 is TGTGCCAGCTCACCACAGACAGGGGGCGCGGGTTCTGGAAACACCATATATTTT. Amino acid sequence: CASSPQTGGAGSGNTIYF.

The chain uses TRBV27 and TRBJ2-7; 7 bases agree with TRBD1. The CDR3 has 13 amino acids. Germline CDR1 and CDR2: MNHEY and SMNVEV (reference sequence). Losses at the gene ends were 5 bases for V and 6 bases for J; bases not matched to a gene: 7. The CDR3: CASSASGTAEQYF. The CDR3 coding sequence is TGTGCCAGCAGTGCCTCGGGGACAGCCGAGCAGTACTTC.

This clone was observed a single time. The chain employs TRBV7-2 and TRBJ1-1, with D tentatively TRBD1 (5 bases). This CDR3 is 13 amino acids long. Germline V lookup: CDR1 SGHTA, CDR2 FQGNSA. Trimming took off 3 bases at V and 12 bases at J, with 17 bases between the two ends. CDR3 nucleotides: TGTGCCAGCAGCTTTTCGATCGGGGGGGATCCTTTCTTT. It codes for CASSFSIGGDPFF.

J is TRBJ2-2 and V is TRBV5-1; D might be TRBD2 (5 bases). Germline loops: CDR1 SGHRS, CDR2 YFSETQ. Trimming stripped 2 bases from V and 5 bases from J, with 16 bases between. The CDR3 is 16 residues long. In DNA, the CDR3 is TGCGCCAGCAGCTTAAGACAAACATCGGGGACCGGGGAGCTGTTTTTT. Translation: CASSLRQTSGTGELFF. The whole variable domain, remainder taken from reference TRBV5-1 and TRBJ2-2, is KAGVTQTPRYLIKTRGQQVTLSCSPISGHRSVSWYQQTPGQGLQFLFEYFSETQRNKGNFPGRFSGRQFSNSRSEMNVSTLELGDSALYLCASSLRQTSGTGELFFGEGSRLTVL.

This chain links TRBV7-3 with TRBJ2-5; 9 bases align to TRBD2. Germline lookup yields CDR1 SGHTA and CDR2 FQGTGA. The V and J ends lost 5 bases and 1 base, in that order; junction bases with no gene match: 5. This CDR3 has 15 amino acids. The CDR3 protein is CASSILGLAQETQYF. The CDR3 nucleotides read TGTGCCAGCAGCATTTTGGGACTAGCCCAAGAGACCCAGTACTTC.

The CDR3 loop reads CASSVDASGSYEQYF. CDR3 coding DNA: TGTGCCAGCAGCGTAGATGCTAGCGGGAGTTACGAGCAGTACTTC. The chain is built from TRBV9 and TRBJ2-7, with 10 bases matching TRBD2. With V trimmed by 0 bases and J by 4 bases, 4 bases remained unmatched. Germline CDR1 and CDR2: SGDLS and YYNGEE. The CDR3 is 15 amino acids.